This T cell receptor beta chain appears in the sequencing data of a study of cytomegalovirus exposure and HLA in healthy donors (dated by TCRdb to about 2017). General notes on the study: A later analysis indicated that the 120 validation repertoires were generated on the platform also employed for the 670 or so repertoires of the first cohort. High-throughput TCR immunosequencing, statistical association of individual TCRs with disease status, and machine learning were combined to predict cytomegalovirus infection status. The study aimed to test whether cataloging public T cell receptors could reveal signatures of past pathogen exposure. In addition to the first cohort of hundreds of subjects, a separate validation cohort of approximately 130 different subjects was used.

Summary of the overall study and its limitations: The authors suggested that the approach could potentially be generalized to other disease states and immunological phenotypes. Three of the identified cytomegalovirus-associated TCR beta chains were confirmed in vitro to be specific for cytomegalovirus antigens. A later analysis lacked HLA typing for the validation cohort, so it scored co-occurrence in that cohort across all 120 or so repertoires. In a later analysis, TCRs clustered in the first cohort were found to also tend to co-occur in the roughly 120 validation repertoires, with over 90% of cluster scores above 0. The classifier was reported to diagnose cytomegalovirus status with high specificity and sensitivity in both the original cohort and the validation cohort. In the study, around 150 TCR beta chains were listed as associated with cytomegalovirus. Most TCR sequences were observed very rarely across donors, whereas some public TCRs were present in many individuals.

As concerns this clone: Which antigen it targets is not known. Qualities for individual bases were not recorded, and no much larger clone is one base off.

The donors were included in the validation cohort of 130 or so subjects, a group kept apart from the roughly 690-subject first cohort. Library construction relied on the immunoSEQ multiplex PCR assay. The study's processing was this. A statistical classification framework was built to diagnose cytomegalovirus status from the catalog of TCR beta chain sequences. The source is immuneACCESS, and TCRdb retained only in-frame sequences with V and J called. Part of the clones is not carried over; for the studies checked, unresolved V genes explain less than half of this, and the remainder is unexplained. V, J and clone size are taken as reported in that table, and D and trimming were inferred from the DNA itself. This sample has about 130,000 clones in its table, and under 90% of those were observed once. Over 3% of the sample rests with the top ten. Via the germline V gene, CDR1 is SNHLY and CDR2 FYNNEI. Ends trimmed: V by 7 bases, J by 1 base; bases unmatched to a gene: 5. The CDR3 sequence holds 15 residues, the cysteine and phenylalanine included. This entry keeps only the CDR3 DNA: 45 bases, framed from base 1.

This receptor chain uses TRBV2 and TRBJ1-4, and TRBD1 aligns with 8 junction nucleotides. Sequencing was performed on PBMCs. This TCR was recovered from a man aged 30 to 45 in good health and CMV-seronegative. At the DNA level, the sequence is TGTGCCAGCACCGGGACAGGCCTAACTAATGAAAAACTGTTTTTT. Translated, it reads CASTGTGLTNEKLFF.